Presented here are 3 T cell receptor beta chains from one specimen sequenced in a study of cytomegalovirus exposure and HLA in healthy donors. This PCR relied on a set of 60 Vbeta primers and 13 Jbeta primers. Generated by immunoSEQ multiplex PCR, the TCRdb table keeps only in-frame clones and is missing some. The repertoire holds about 190,000 clones, with approximately 75% as singletons. The sequencing sample was made of PBMCs. Receptors originate from a man aged 25-45 years in good health and CMV-seropositive.

V and J are TRBV10-3 and TRBJ2-2; 9 bases are shared with TRBD1. CDR1 is ENHRY and CDR2 is SYGVKD in the germline V gene. This CDR3 has 17 amino acids. V lost 3 bases and J lost 4; bases outside the gene matches: 9. This CDR3 is CAISDGEDRGSTGELFF. The CDR3 DNA sequence: TGTGCCATCAGTGACGGGGAGGACAGGGGTTCCACCGGGGAGCTGTTTTTT.

V and J are TRBV28 and TRBJ1-1; 9 positions agree with TRBD1. With V trimmed by 6 bases and J by 5 bases, 7 bases remained unmatched. The CDR3 length is 14 residues. From germline, CDR1 is MDHEN and CDR2 SYDVKM. Written as DNA, the CDR3 is TGTGCCAGCAGCCTCGGTGGGACAGGGACTGAAGCTTTCTTT. Translation: CASSLGGTGTEAFF. The variable domain in full, completed from reference TRBV28 and TRBJ1-1, reads DVKVTQSSRYLVKRTGEKVFLECVQDMDHENMFWYRQDPGLGLRLIYFSYDVKMKEKGDIPEGYSVSREKKERFSLILESASTNQTSMYLCASSLGGTGTEAFFGQGTRLTVV.

This clone was recorded only once. The chain links TRBV11-3 to TRBJ2-7; TRBD2 matches 9 bases. Germline V lookup: CDR1 SGHNT, CDR2 YENEEA. V lost 8 bases to trimming and J lost 2 bases; unmatched junction nucleotides: 13. This CDR3 is built from 16 residues. The CDR3 DNA sequence: TGTGCCAGCCCAGGTCTAGCGGGACCAAATGCCTACGAGCAGTACTTC. Its protein is CASPGLAGPNAYEQYF.